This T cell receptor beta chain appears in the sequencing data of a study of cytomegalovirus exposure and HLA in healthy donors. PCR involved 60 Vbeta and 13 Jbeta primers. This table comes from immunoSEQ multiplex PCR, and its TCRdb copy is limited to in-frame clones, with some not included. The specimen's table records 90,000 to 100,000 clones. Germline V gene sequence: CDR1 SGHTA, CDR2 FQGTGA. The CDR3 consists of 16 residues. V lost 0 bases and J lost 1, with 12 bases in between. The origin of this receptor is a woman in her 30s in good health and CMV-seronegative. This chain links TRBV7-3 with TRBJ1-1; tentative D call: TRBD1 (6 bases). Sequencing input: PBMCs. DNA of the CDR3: TGTGCCAGCAGCTTAACTAAGGCAGGGGAGAACACTGAAGCTTTCTTT. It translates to CASSLTKAGENTEAFF.